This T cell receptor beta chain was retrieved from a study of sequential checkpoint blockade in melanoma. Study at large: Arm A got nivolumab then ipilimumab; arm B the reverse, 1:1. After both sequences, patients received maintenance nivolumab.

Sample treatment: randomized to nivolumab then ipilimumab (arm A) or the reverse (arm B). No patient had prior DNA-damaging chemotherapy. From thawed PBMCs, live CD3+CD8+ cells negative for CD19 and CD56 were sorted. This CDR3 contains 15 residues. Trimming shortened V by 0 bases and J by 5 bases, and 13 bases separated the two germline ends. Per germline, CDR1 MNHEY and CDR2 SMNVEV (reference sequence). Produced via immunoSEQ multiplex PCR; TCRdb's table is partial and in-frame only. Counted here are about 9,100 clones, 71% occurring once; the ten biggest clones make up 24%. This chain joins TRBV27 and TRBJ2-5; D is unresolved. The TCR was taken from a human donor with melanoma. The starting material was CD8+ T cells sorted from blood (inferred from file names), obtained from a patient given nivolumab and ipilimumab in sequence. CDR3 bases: TGTGCCAGCAGTTTATCTGGCAGGCTAAGCGAGACCCAGTACTTC. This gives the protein CASSLSGRLSETQYF.